These T cell receptor beta chains were read from a single sample in a study of blood T cells in healthy people across ages. TCRdb reanalysed the 5' RACE reads using MiXCR and keeps one entry per CDR3 protein. This table holds about 1.4 million distinct CDR3 sequences, approximately 63% found once. Sequenced sample: blood. The receptor source for this set is a man aged 18 to 35 in good health. Each CDR3 is given with its conserved first and last residue. A D gene is named only where the DNA matches it firmly. Clone size is shown for a subset of rows, as once, few, many or a class of expanded clone.

size,J,V,D,CDR3,DNA
few,TRBJ2-1,TRBV4-1,.,CASSQGGDYNEQFF,TGCGCCAGCAGCCAAGGAGGGGACTACAATGAGCAGTTCTTC
.,TRBJ1-2,TRBV29-1,TRBD1,CSVMGQEINYGYTF,TGCAGCGTTATGGGACAGGAGATTAACTATGGCTACACCTTC
.,TRBJ1-6,TRBV5-1,TRBD1,CASSLTTGSNSPLHF,TGCGCCAGCAGCCTGACGACAGGGAGTAATTCACCCCTCCACTTT
.,TRBJ2-7,TRBV5-5,.,CASSPLPGTDEQYF,TGTGCCAGCAGCCCCCTACCTGGGACTGACGAGCAGTACTTC
.,TRBJ2-5,TRBV30,TRBD1,CAWSRGGYETQYF,TGTGCCTGGAGTAGAGGGGGCTATGAGACCCAGTACTTC
.,TRBJ2-1,TRBV20-1,.,CSARHTGGSSYNEQFF,TGCAGTGCTAGGCATACCGGGGGCAGCTCCTACAATGAGCAGTTCTTC
.,TRBJ2-7,TRBV27,.,CASNQGDFYEQYF,TGTGCCAGCAACCAGGGGGACTTCTACGAGCAGTACTTC
.,TRBJ2-5,TRBV20-1,TRBD2,CSARPPGGRGDEQYF,TGCAGTGCTAGACCCCCGGGGGGGAGAGGGGATGAGCAGTACTTC
.,TRBJ1-2,TRBV29-1,.,CSVEAISATDYGYTF,TGCAGCGTTGAAGCGATCTCGGCCACAGACTATGGCTACACCTTC
few,TRBJ2-5,TRBV21-1,.,CASSKPRTVETQYF,TGTGCCAGCAGCAAACCCCGGACAGTAGAGACCCAGTACTTC
.,TRBJ2-7,TRBV25-1,TRBD1,CASSVSGQPSYEQYF,TGTGCCAGCAGTGTGTCGGGACAGCCCTCCTACGAGCAGTACTTC
.,TRBJ1-6,TRBV7-2,.,CASSFEGRPYNSPLHF,TGTGCCAGCAGCTTTGAGGGAAGGCCCTATAATTCACCCCTCCACTTT
.,TRBJ2-4,TRBV27,.,CASSPDPNIQYF,TGTGCCAGCAGCCCTGATCCGAACATTCAGTACTTC
.,TRBJ1-4,TRBV12-3/TRBV12-4,.,CASSFQPGNEKLFF,TGTGCCAGCAGTTTTCAGCCGGGAAATGAAAAACTGTTTTTT
.,TRBJ2-7,TRBV5-5,TRBD2,CASSQRTSGASYEQYF,TGTGCCAGCAGCCAAAGGACTAGCGGTGCCTCCTACGAGCAGTACTTC
.,TRBJ1-2,TRBV4-1,TRBD1,CASSRSRGYYGYTF,TGCGCCAGCAGCCGGTCCAGGGGGTACTATGGCTACACCTTC
.,TRBJ2-2,TRBV21-1,.,CASSKIAGNTGELFF,TGTGCCAGCAGCAAAATAGCGGGGAACACCGGGGAGCTGTTTTTT
few,TRBJ2-7,TRBV4-3,.,CASSQDVSGAPYEQYF,TGCGCCAGCAGCCAAGATGTCTCCGGGGCCCCCTACGAGCAGTACTTC
.,TRBJ2-3,TRBV27,TRBD2,CASSLWTSGRPTDTQYF,TGTGCCAGCAGTTTATGGACTAGCGGGAGACCCACAGATACGCAGTATTTT
few,TRBJ2-3,TRBV24-1,.,CATKDVLTDTQYF,TGTGCCACCAAAGACGTGCTGACAGATACGCAGTATTTT
.,TRBJ2-7,TRBV20-1,TRBD1,CSASWDSFYEQYF,TGCAGTGCTAGCTGGGACAGTTTCTACGAGCAGTACTTC
.,TRBJ2-2,TRBV3-1,.,CASSLVGGGKTGELFF,TGTGCCAGCAGCCTCGTCGGGGGCGGCAAGACCGGGGAGCTGTTTTTT
.,TRBJ2-3,TRBV29-1,TRBD2,CSGSGRALDTQYF,TGCAGCGGTAGCGGGAGGGCTCTCGATACGCAGTATTTT
.,TRBJ1-5,TRBV4-2,.,CASSQDSSGNQPQHF,TGTGCCAGCAGCCAAGATAGTTCCGGGAATCAGCCCCAGCATTTT
.,TRBJ2-3,TRBV9,.,CASSLTWGATDTQYF,TGTGCCAGCAGCCTGACCTGGGGGGCCACAGATACGCAGTATTTT
.,TRBJ2-3,TRBV6-1,.,CASSERRTDTQYF,TGTGCCAGCAGTGAGAGGAGAACAGATACGCAGTATTTT
.,TRBJ2-3,TRBV12-3/TRBV12-4,TRBD2,CASSSSGTSTDTQYF,TGTGCCAGCAGTTCTAGCGGGACTAGCACAGATACGCAGTATTTT
.,TRBJ2-7,TRBV15,.,CATSRDYMGEQYF,TGTGCCACCAGCAGAGATTATATGGGCGAGCAGTACTTC
.,TRBJ1-2,TRBV27,TRBD1,CASSPRDRGLYGYTF,TGTGCCAGCAGTCCTCGGGACAGGGGGCTATATGGCTACACCTTC
.,TRBJ2-7,TRBV20-1,.,CSARKGNGEQYF,TGCAGTGCTAGAAAAGGCAACGGCGAGCAGTACTTC
.,TRBJ2-1,TRBV3-1,TRBD1,CASSRRGQGAYNEQFF,TGTGCCAGCAGCAGGCGGGGACAGGGTGCCTACAATGAGCAGTTCTTC